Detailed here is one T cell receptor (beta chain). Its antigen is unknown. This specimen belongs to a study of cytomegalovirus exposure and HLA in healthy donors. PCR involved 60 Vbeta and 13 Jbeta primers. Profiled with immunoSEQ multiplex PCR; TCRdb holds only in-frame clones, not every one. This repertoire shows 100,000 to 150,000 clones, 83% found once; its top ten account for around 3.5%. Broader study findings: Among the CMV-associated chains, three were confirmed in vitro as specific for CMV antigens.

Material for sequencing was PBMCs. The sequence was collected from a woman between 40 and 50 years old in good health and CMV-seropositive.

The CDR3 sequence: CASSGGLTGVTQYF. CDR3 bases: TGTGCCAGCAGCGGGGGCCTCACGGGTGTGACCCAGTACTTC. This chain joins TRBV7-8 and TRBJ2-5; TRBD1 is a possible D gene (6 bases). The CDR3 is made up of 14 amino acids. V was clipped by 5 bases and J by 7 bases, with 17 bases between them. CDR1 is SGHVS, CDR2 FQNEAQ, per germline.